This is a list of T cell receptor beta chains from one sample in a study of T cell clones after liver transplantation. Here immunoSEQ multiplex PCR was the method, and the copy in TCRdb shows in-frame clones only, minus some. The sample has more than 75,000 clones, roughly four fifths seen once. The source was CD4+ T cells from blood, collected approximately 45 months after liver transplant. These receptors were taken from a human patient who received a liver transplant. The graft donor may have given rise to some T cells. CDR3s include the opening cysteine and the closing phenylalanine or tryptophan. D genes are given only for firm matches. Clone sizes are given selectively: once, few, many, or a class where the clone is expanded.

>TRBD2|TRBV18|TRBJ2-7|NA
CASSPTSGSQTYEQYF
TGTGCCAGCTCACCCACTAGCGGGAGTCAAACCTACGAGCAGTACTTC
>NA|TRBV30|TRBJ2-7|NA
CAWRVLGSDYEQYF
TGTGCCTGGAGGGTCTTAGGATCTGACTACGAGCAGTACTTC
>NA|TRBV5-1|TRBJ1-2|NA
CASSSRDLNYGYTF
TGCGCCAGCAGCTCGCGGGATCTTAACTATGGCTACACCTTC
>NA|TRBV11-3|TRBJ2-1|NA
CASSLEGVGGIRYNEQFF
TGTGCCAGCAGCTTAGAAGGAGTTGGCGGGATCCGTTACAATGAGCAGTTCTTC
>TRBD1|TRBV29-1|TRBJ2-2|NA
CSVEKGQGNTGELFF
TGCAGCGTTGAGAAAGGACAGGGGAACACCGGGGAGCTGTTTTTT
>TRBD1|TRBV30|TRBJ1-5|NA
CAWSLGQGAIQPQHF
TGTGCCTGGAGTCTGGGACAGGGGGCGATTCAGCCCCAGCATTTT
>NA|TRBV4-1|TRBJ1-1|NA
CASSHDRWGKLNTEAFF
TGCGCCAGCAGCCACGATCGGTGGGGAAAGCTGAACACTGAAGCTTTCTTT
>TRBD1|TRBV4-1|TRBJ1-1|NA
CASSQGKGRGNPMNTEAFF
TGCGCCAGCAGCCAAGGAAAAGGCAGGGGGAACCCCATGAACACTGAAGCTTTCTTT
>NA|TRBV7-8|TRBJ2-7|NA
CASRDRFGSYEQYF
TGTGCCAGCAGGGACAGATTTGGTTCCTACGAGCAGTACTTC
>TRBD2|TRBV7-9|TRBJ2-2|NA
CASSLGAGDTGELFF
TGTGCCAGCAGCTTAGGGGCGGGAGACACCGGGGAGCTGTTTTTT
>NA|TRBV10-1|TRBJ2-2|NA
CASSAQTNTGELFF
TGCGCCAGCAGTGCGCAGACGAACACCGGGGAGCTGTTTTTT
>NA|TRBV7-2|TRBJ1-1|NA
CASSRYGSDTEAFF
TGTGCCAGCAGCCGCTACGGGAGCGACACTGAAGCTTTCTTT
>NA|TRBV2|TRBJ1-2|NA
CASRAPVRDGYTF
TGTGCCAGCAGAGCCCCTGTAAGGGATGGCTACACCTTC
>TRBD2|TRBV10-3|TRBJ2-3|NA
CAISDGGGGTTDTQYF
TGTGCCATCAGTGACGGGGGGGGCGGGACCACAGATACGCAGTATTTT
>TRBD1|TRBV28|TRBJ2-1|NA
CASIPSQGWNEQFF
TGTGCCAGCATCCCCTCACAGGGGTGGAATGAGCAGTTCTTC
>NA|TRBV6-5|TRBJ1-1|few
CASSYSAGLTEAFF
TGTGCCAGCAGTTACTCGGCGGGGCTGACTGAAGCTTTCTTT
>NA|TRBV10-3|TRBJ1-1|NA
CATENLGGPTEAFF
TGTGCCACCGAGAATTTAGGGGGGCCCACTGAAGCTTTCTTT
>TRBD1|TRBV19|TRBJ1-5|NA
CASRGTGSYSNQPQHF
TGTGCCAGTAGGGGGACAGGCAGTTATAGCAATCAGCCCCAGCATTTT